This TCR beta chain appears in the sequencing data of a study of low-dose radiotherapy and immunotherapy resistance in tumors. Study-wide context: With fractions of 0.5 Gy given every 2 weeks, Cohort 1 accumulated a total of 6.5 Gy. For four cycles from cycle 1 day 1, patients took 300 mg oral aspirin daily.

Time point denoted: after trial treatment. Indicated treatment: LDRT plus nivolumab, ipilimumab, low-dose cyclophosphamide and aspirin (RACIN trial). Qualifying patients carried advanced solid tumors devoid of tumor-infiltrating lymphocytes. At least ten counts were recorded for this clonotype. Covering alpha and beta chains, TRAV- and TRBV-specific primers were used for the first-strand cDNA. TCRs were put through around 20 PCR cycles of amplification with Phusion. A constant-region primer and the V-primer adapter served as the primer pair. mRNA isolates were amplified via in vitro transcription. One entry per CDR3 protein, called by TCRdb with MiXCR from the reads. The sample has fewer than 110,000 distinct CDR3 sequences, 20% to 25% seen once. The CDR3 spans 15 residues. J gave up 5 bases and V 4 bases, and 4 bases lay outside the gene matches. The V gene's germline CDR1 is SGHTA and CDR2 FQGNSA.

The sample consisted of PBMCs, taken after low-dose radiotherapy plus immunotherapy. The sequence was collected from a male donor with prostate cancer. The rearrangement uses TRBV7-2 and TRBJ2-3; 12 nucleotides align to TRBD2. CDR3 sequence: CASSSSGGVQDTQYF. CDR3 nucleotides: TGTGCCAGCAGCTCTAGCGGGGGGGTTCAAGATACGCAGTATTTT. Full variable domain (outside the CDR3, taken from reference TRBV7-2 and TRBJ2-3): GAGVSQSPSNKVTEKGKDVELRCDPISGHTALYWYRQSLGQGLEFLIYFQGNSAPDKSGLPSDRFSAERTGGSVSTLTIQRTQQEDSAVYLCASSSSGGVQDTQYFGPGTRLTVL.